The 27 T cell receptor beta chains given below trace back to one sample, sequenced in a study of T cells in Graves' hyperthyroidism and ophthalmopathy. Amplified TCR beta CDR3 regions came from RNA transcripts. The HTBI set primed first-round TCR CDR3 RT-PCR. TCRdb reprocessed the multiplex PCR reads with MiXCR, giving one entry per CDR3 protein. This sample has roughly 250,000 distinct CDR3 sequences, with roughly 17% found just once. The sample comprised blood. The receptors come from a woman younger than 35 with Graves' ophthalmopathy.

This clonotype was seen at least ten times. This sequence joins TRBV3-1 and TRBJ1-1, with a tentative D call TRBD1 (5 bases). Germline V gene lookup returns CDR1 LGHDT and CDR2 YNNKEL (reference sequence). The CDR3 spans 13 residues. The V end was cut by 4 bases, the J end by 4 bases, with 10 bases between. The CDR3 is CASSRQGGTEAFF. The CDR3 bases are TGTGCCAGCAGCCGGCAGGGTGGCACTGAAGCTTTCTTT.

This clonotype has at least ten counts. The CDR3 region has the DNA TGTGCCAGCAGTTTATCCGCGCTAGCGGGAGTCTACGAGCAGTACTTC. Translating gives CASSLSALAGVYEQYF. V usage is TRBV28 and J usage is TRBJ2-7; 10 nucleotides match TRBD2. CDR1 is MDHEN and CDR2 is SYDVKM in the germline V gene. V shed 1 base and J 3 bases; nucleotides not matched to a gene: 6. The CDR3 loop spans 16 amino acids.

This clonotype was detected ten times or more. The genes are TRBV20-1 and TRBJ1-2; weak D call: TRBD1 (5 bases). Trimming removed 6 bases from V and 3 bases from J, with 20 bases in between. This CDR3 region has 15 residues. Germline CDR1 is DFQATT and CDR2 is SNEGSKA (reference sequence). The CDR3 sequence: CSATTHGRVDYGYTF. CDR3 coding DNA: TGCAGTGCGACTACCCATGGCAGGGTCGACTATGGCTACACCTTC.

This clonotype occurred many times. This rearrangement joins TRBV6-1 to TRBJ1-1; no clear D gene. Per germline, CDR1 MNHNS and CDR2 SASEGT. The CDR3 runs to 11 residues. V shed 5 bases and J shed 7 bases, with 8 bases lying between them. The CDR3 DNA follows: TGTGCCAGCAGTCGGACGGGTGAAGCTTTCTTT. Amino acids: CASSRTGEAFF.

Ten or more counts support this clonotype. The chain has TRBV5-6 and TRBJ2-7; tentatively, D is TRBD1 (5 bases). With 0 bases removed from V and 0 bases from J, the gap between germline ends came to 7 bases. Germline V gene sequence: CDR1 SGHDT, CDR2 YYEEEE. The CDR3 loop spans 14 amino acids. CDR3 region: CASSLGQHSYEQYF. DNA of the CDR3: TGTGCCAGCAGCTTGGGACAGCACTCCTACGAGCAGTACTTC.

This clonotype was counted many times. The chain combines TRBV11-1 with TRBJ2-1; TRBD2 is a possible D gene (6 bases). Germline CDR1 is SGHAT and CDR2 is FQDESV (reference sequence). V lost 5 bases to trimming and J lost 7 bases, with 9 bases between them. There are 12 residues in the CDR3. CDR3 loop: CASSATRNEQFF. CDR3 in DNA: TGTGCCAGCAGCGCGACTAGAAATGAGCAGTTCTTC.

The V call is TRBV7-9, the J call TRBJ2-4; no clear D. The length of the CDR3 is 11 residues. Germline V gene data show CDR1 as SEHNR and CDR2 as FQNEAQ (reference sequence). Trimming took off 5 bases at V and 9 bases at J, with 8 bases between the two ends. CDR3 sequence: CASSATGIQYF. DNA of the CDR3: TGTGCCAGCAGCGCAACGGGCATTCAGTACTTC.

This clonotype came up many times. The V call is TRBV7-9, the J call TRBJ1-3; no firm D call. The germline gives CDR1 SEHNR, CDR2 FQNEAQ (reference sequence). The V gene lost 3 bases and the J gene lost 8 bases, with 8 bases spanning the gap. The CDR3 covers 12 residues. CDR3 residues: CASSFGSDTIYF. The CDR3 DNA sequence: TGTGCCAGCAGCTTTGGGTCGGACACCATATATTTT.

The chain is built from TRBV20-1 and TRBJ1-1; 12 bases match TRBD1. The length of the CDR3 is 14 residues. From germline, CDR1 is DFQATT and CDR2 SNEGSKA (reference sequence). V gave up 4 bases and J gave up 3 bases; unmatched junction bases: 3. CDR3 DNA sequence: TGCAGTGCTAAAGGGGACAGGGGGCACACTGAAGCTTTCTTT. Its protein is CSAKGDRGHTEAFF.

This clonotype was detected many times. The V call is TRBV27, the J call TRBJ1-6; 7 bases are a match to TRBD1. Germline V gene lookup returns CDR1 MNHEY and CDR2 SMNVEV (reference sequence). Germline trimming cut 5 bases from V and 8 bases from J; bases unmatched to any gene: 6. The CDR3 runs 14 residues. CDR3 coding DNA: TGTGCCAGCAGTCCTTGGGACAGTGATTCACCCCTCCACTTT. Its translation: CASSPWDSDSPLHF.

This clonotype has ten or more counts. The chain recombines TRBV3-1 with TRBJ2-7; 7 bases map to TRBD1. The CDR3 totals 14 residues. Germline V gives CDR1 LGHDT, CDR2 YNNKEL (reference sequence). The V gene end was trimmed by 3 bases and the J gene end by 2 bases; junction bases not matched to a gene: 4. For the CDR3, the DNA is TGTGCCAGCAGCCATACAGGGGCCACCTACGAGCAGTACTTC. This codes for CASSHTGATYEQYF.

This clonotype was found many times. V usage is TRBV6-2 or TRBV6-3 and J usage is TRBJ2-7; perhaps TRBD2 as D (5 bases). This CDR3 comprises 12 residues. Between the trimmed V and J ends, which lost 7 bases and 2 bases, there was a span of 9 bases. Per germline, CDR1 MNHEY and CDR2 SVGEGT. The DNA of the CDR3 is TGTGCCAGCAAGCGGCTTACCTACGAGCAGTACTTC. It translates to CASKRLTYEQYF.

Ten or more counts support this clonotype. The rearrangement uses TRBV14 and TRBJ1-1, with D uncertain. V lost 0 bases to trimming and J lost 5 bases, with 13 bases between them. CDR3 length equals 15 residues. Germline V gene sequence: CDR1 SGHDN, CDR2 FVKESK. The CDR3 loop is CASSQEAPMWTEAFF. The DNA for the CDR3 is TGTGCCAGCAGCCAAGAGGCCCCCATGTGGACTGAAGCTTTCTTT.

This clonotype was seen repeatedly, ten times or more. The chain employs TRBV6-1 and TRBJ1-1, with 9 bases matching TRBD1. Trimming at V came to 4 bases and at J to 10 bases, leaving 10 bases not matched to a gene. The CDR3 covers 14 residues. Germline lookup yields CDR1 MNHNS and CDR2 SASEGT. In DNA, the CDR3 is TGTGCCAGCAGTGGACAACAGGGGGCCAGGGGAGCTTTCTTT. Translated: CASSGQQGARGAFF.

Ten or more counts support this clonotype. This chain uses TRBV2 with TRBJ2-1, with 7 bases matching TRBD2. The germline gives CDR1 SNHLY, CDR2 FYNNEI. This CDR3 has 13 amino acids. Germline trimming cut 6 bases from V and 7 bases from J; bases unmatched to any gene: 6. This CDR3 is CASSYIAGNEQFF. The CDR3 DNA sequence: TGTGCCAGCAGCTACATAGCGGGTAATGAGCAGTTCTTC.

This clonotype was picked up many times. DNA of the CDR3: TGTGCCAGCAGCTTGGGGACGGATAATGAAAAACTGTTTTTT. This codes for CASSLGTDNEKLFF. This chain joins TRBV9 and TRBJ1-4, with a weak D call TRBD1 (5 bases). From germline, CDR1 is SGDLS and CDR2 YYNGEE. This CDR3 contains 14 residues. The V and J ends lost 4 bases and 4 bases respectively, with 11 bases between them.

This clonotype appeared many times. The chain combines TRBV27 with TRBJ1-2; tentative D call: TRBD1 (5 bases). V lost 6 bases to trimming and J lost 3 bases, with 14 bases between them. Germline V lookup: CDR1 MNHEY, CDR2 SMNVEV (reference sequence). This CDR3 spans 14 amino acids. This CDR3 reads CASSPDSAHYGYTF. The CDR3 DNA reads as TGTGCCAGCAGCCCTGACAGCGCTCACTATGGCTACACCTTC.

This clonotype was seen many times. The chain carries TRBV4-1 and TRBJ1-4; D is uncertain. Trimming shortened V by 1 base and J by 2 bases, and 5 bases separated the two germline ends. Germline V gene lookup returns CDR1 MGHRA and CDR2 YSYEKL. The CDR3 extends over 14 amino acids. For the CDR3, the DNA is TGCGCCAGCAGCCAAGTTCGTACTAATGAAAAACTGTTTTTT. Translating it yields CASSQVRTNEKLFF.

The V call is TRBV4-2, the J call TRBJ1-1; TRBD1 matches at 7 bases. The CDR3 length is 15 residues. Germline V gene lookup returns CDR1 LGHNA and CDR2 YNFKEQ. The ends lost 4 bases at V and 5 bases at J; junction bases unmatched: 10. The CDR3 reads CASSPQGPTETEAFF. The CDR3 DNA reads as TGTGCCAGCAGCCCACAGGGGCCAACGGAAACTGAAGCTTTCTTT.

The table lists this clonotype with many counts. J is TRBJ2-2 and V is TRBV7-2; D gene uncertain. The V and J ends lost 5 bases and 5 bases respectively, with 18 bases between them. Germline V gives CDR1 SGHTA, CDR2 FQGNSA. The CDR3 covers 16 residues. In nucleotides, the CDR3 is TGTGCCAGCAGCCCCAGATGGAGCTCGATGACCGGGGAGCTGTTTTTT. The encoded protein is CASSPRWSSMTGELFF.

This clonotype has a count of ten or more. The rearrangement uses TRBV20-1 and TRBJ1-1; no firm D call. CDR1 is DFQATT, CDR2 SNEGSKA, per germline (reference sequence). The CDR3 runs 13 residues. Trimming pared 4 bases from V and 1 base from J, leaving 10 bases between. In DNA form, the CDR3 reads TGCAGTGCTAAACGGCCAGGGAACACTGAAGCTTTCTTT. As protein: CSAKRPGNTEAFF.

Worth noting for this clonotype: This may come from a read error, since a much larger clone is one base off. The V and J genes are TRBV24-1 and TRBJ2-1; 7 nucleotides line up with TRBD1. Germline CDR1 and CDR2: KGHDR and SFDVKD. The ends lost 3 bases at V and 8 bases at J; junction bases unmatched: 9. CDR3 size: 15 residues. The CDR3 loop reads CATSDVTGSGYEQFF. CDR3 nucleotide sequence: TGTGCCACCAGTGATGTGACAGGGTCGGGGTATGAGCAGTTCTTC.

This clonotype came up many times. This chain joins TRBV20-1 and TRBJ2-7; TRBD2 is a possible D gene (6 bases). The CDR3 is made up of 14 amino acids. The V end was cut by 4 bases, the J end by 0 bases, with 13 bases between. Germline assignment: CDR1 DFQATT and CDR2 SNEGSKA (reference sequence). The CDR3 DNA follows: TGCAGTGCTACCCCGGGAGCCAGCTCCTACGAGCAGTACTTC. Encoded protein: CSATPGASSYEQYF.

This clonotype was detected ten times or more. This rearrangement joins TRBV6-2 or TRBV6-3 to TRBJ2-5; tentative D call: TRBD2 (7 bases). CDR1 and CDR2 from the germline V gene are MNHEY and SVGEGT. The CDR3 runs to 15 residues. V lost 6 bases, J lost 1 base, and 15 bases lay in between. DNA for the CDR3: TGTGCCAGCAGCACCTTCGGGGGGCGCCAAGAGACCCAGTACTTC. This sequence encodes CASSTFGGRQETQYF.

There are many counts of this clonotype. The J gene is TRBJ2-1, the V gene TRBV7-8; a weak D match, TRBD2 (7 bases). From germline, CDR1 is SGHVS and CDR2 FQNEAQ. This CDR3 is built from 16 residues. V shed 1 base and J shed 7 bases, with 17 bases lying between them. The CDR3 DNA reads as TGTGCCAGCAGCTTAGTAGTGGGGGGGCCTGGGAATGAGCAGTTCTTC. It encodes CASSLVVGGPGNEQFF.

This clonotype was observed many times. J is TRBJ2-1 and V is TRBV2, with 11 nucleotides matching TRBD2. Germline V gives CDR1 SNHLY, CDR2 FYNNEI. This CDR3 comprises 15 residues. Trimming took 6 bases from V and 7 from J; bases not matched to a gene: 8. The CDR3, as DNA: TGTGCCAGCAGCCGTAGCGGGGGGGCTTGGAATGAGCAGTTCTTC. This translates into CASSRSGGAWNEQFF. The entire variable domain, with the rest obtained from reference TRBV2 and TRBJ2-1, is as follows: EPEVTQTPSHQVTQMGQEVILRCVPISNHLYFYWYRQILGQKVEFLVSFYNNEISEKSEIFDDQFSVERPDGSNFTLKIRSTKLEDSAMYFCASSRSGGAWNEQFFGPGTRLTVL.

This chain uses TRBV5-1 with TRBJ2-7; 8 nucleotides agree with TRBD2. The CDR3 covers 13 residues. The germline CDR1 and CDR2 sequences are SGHRS and YFSETQ. Trimming at V came to 7 bases and at J to 3 bases, leaving 6 bases not matched to a gene. As DNA, the CDR3 is TGCGCCAGCGGCTCTACTAGCGGCTACGAGCAGTACTTC. Its translation is CASGSTSGYEQYF.